This note documents a single T cell receptor (beta chain) sequence. The specificity of this receptor is unknown. No per-base quality is available; no much larger clone lies one base away. The data were taken from a study of blood T cells in healthy people across ages (dated by TCRdb to about 2015). With regard to the full study: In model experiments, template switching captured roughly one uniquely barcoded TCR beta cDNA molecule for every two T cells. To track age-related changes in TCR beta repertoire diversity, the study relied on deep sequencing normalized with unique cDNA molecular identifiers. The donors were split into four age groups: young (average about 16 years), middle-aged (around 40), aged (roughly 68) and long-lived (approximately 80). Donors of different ages were randomly distributed across sequencing lanes to avoid experimental bias. Two additional independent replicas of 1 million unique cDNA reads from the same blood draw were analyzed for two donors (one aged 18 to 30 and one aged 80 or older).

Systemically healthy Caucasian individuals from Russia, around 38 in total and aged roughly 6 to 100 years, were included as donors. Ten milliliters of peripheral blood were drawn from each donor into EDTA-treated Vacutainer tubes. PBMCs were isolated by Ficoll-Paque density-gradient centrifugation, with at least 7 million obtained per sample. Trizol reagent was used to extract total RNA from the PBMCs, yielding at least 5 micrograms per sample. The percentages of naive CD45RAhigh/CD27high T cells were determined by flow cytometry on a PBMC aliquot from every donor. V ends up 3 bases short and J 1 base short, with an unmatched junction base count of 7. The cysteine opens and the phenylalanine closes a CDR3 of 15 amino acids. CDR3 DNA is the only sequence kept; it has 45 bases, read in frame from the first base. The CDR1 and CDR2 encoded by the germline V gene (reference sequence) are DFQATT and SNEGSKA.

Study-wide conclusions, independent of this receptor: Since profiling was done on bulk unsorted PBMCs, naive and antigen-experienced compartments could not be conclusively compared. Because the CMV infection status of the donors was unknown, age-related changes in expanded clonotypes may potentially have been confounded. Estimates of total diversity based on one million sequenced T cells were considered lower bounds and underestimates. Observed TCR beta diversity per million T cells fell roughly linearly with age, and a significant reduction was already apparent by age roughly 41. A strong correlation was found between observed TCR beta diversity and the percentage of naive T cells measured by flow cytometry. Compared with the aged group, the long-lived group had more naive CD4+ T cells, fewer expanded clones and increased TCR diversity, a pattern suggesting age selection.

Library preparation employed 5' RACE. The instrument given in TCRdb is Illumina HiSeq 2500. A second roughly 7 to 11 cycle PCR used a sample-barcoded 5' primer and a J-beta primer mix. Each TCR beta cDNA molecule received a unique molecular identifier from a template-switch 5' adaptor carrying 12 random nucleotides. At least 2.5 million CDR3-containing paired-end reads were obtained from each sample. First-strand cDNA synthesis was performed from all RNA using the Mint cDNA synthesis kit, with priming by a TRBC-specific oligonucleotide. After uracil-DNA glycosylase treatment, a first 18-cycle PCR used universal primers M1SS and BC2_uni_R on all cDNA. As for the authors' bioinformatics: For normalization, 1 million high-quality reads were randomly selected from each sample, with every read carrying a distinct molecular identifier. Instead of being binned into consensus sequences, reads with shared molecular identifiers were discarded. MiTCR, set to a Q25 quality threshold and the strictest error-elimination algorithm, was used for CDR3 identification, clonotype clustering and error correction. Lower-bound total TCR beta diversity was estimated with a nonparametric unseen species model using Euler transformation. In-frame beta chains were kept once TCRdb had trimmed the public reads at Q25 with fastp and called clones with MiXCR. Every CDR3 protein is listed once, alongside the most common genes and DNA of its rows. The V and J calls and clone size come from TCRdb's table, not from the authors' own analysis. The sample table contains hundreds of thousands of distinct CDR3 sequences; only one count was recorded for roughly 50% of them. The ten largest clones represent over 30% of the sample.

The TCR originated in a man aged 60-69 years in good health. Sequenced sample: blood. The V gene is TRBV20-1 and the J gene is TRBJ2-7; TRBD1 fits 9 bases in the junction. In nucleotides, the sequence is TGCAGTGCTAGGGAGACCGGGACAGGGTCCTACGAGCAGTACTTC. It is translated as CSARETGTGSYEQYF.